A single sample is the source of the 26 T cell receptor beta chains below, sequenced in a study of technical replicates of blood from a handful of donors (dated by TCRdb to between 2016 and 2019). Receptor amplification or capture employed the immunoSEQ multiplex PCR assay. This is the immuneACCESS table as TCRdb keeps it, with only in-frame sequences that have V and J called. A part of the clones is gone; compared with another copy, unresolved V genes explain less than half, and the rest is unexplained. The table for this sample lists about 100,000 clones; approximately 95% of them were counted only once. The ten largest clonotypes hold around 0.3% of the sample. Sequenced material: T cells isolated from PBMCs. The receptors come from a human donor in good health.

The rearrangement uses TRBV7-9 and TRBJ1-1, with D perhaps TRBD1 (6 bases). The CDR3 length is 13 residues. The germline gives CDR1 SEHNR, CDR2 FQNEAQ (reference sequence). The V end lost 5 bases, the J end lost 8 bases, and 15 bases lay between the germline ends. The CDR3 DNA reads TGTGCCAGCAGCCCCAAGAGTGGGACAGAAGCTTTCTTT. It encodes CASSPKSGTEAFF.

The chain joins TRBV4-3 to TRBJ2-7; 7 nucleotides match TRBD2. Germline loops: CDR1 LGHNA, CDR2 YSLEER. The V segment lost 2 bases and the J segment 3 bases; nucleotides outside the gene matches: 7. CDR3 length: 15 residues. The CDR3 DNA reads as TGCGCCAGCAGCCAATTTAACGGGGGGATCTACGAGCAGTACTTC. Protein: CASSQFNGGIYEQYF.

This clone was seen a single time. This rearrangement joins TRBV5-4 to TRBJ1-2; 9 positions match TRBD1. V was pared by 2 bases and J by 7 bases, with 3 bases of the junction left unmatched. The CDR3 loop spans 13 amino acids. Germline V gives CDR1 SGHNT, CDR2 YYREEE (reference sequence). The CDR3: CASSLQGAGGYTF. The CDR3 coding sequence is TGTGCCAGCAGCTTACAGGGGGCGGGTGGCTACACCTTC.

This chain joins TRBV2 and TRBJ2-7; TRBD1 matches at 7 bases. J was trimmed by 3 bases and V by 8 bases; bases with no gene match: 7. Germline assignment: CDR1 SNHLY and CDR2 FYNNEI. The length of the CDR3 is 13 residues. The CDR3 region is CASDPGTVYEQYF. As DNA, the CDR3 is TGTGCCAGCGACCCCGGGACAGTCTACGAGCAGTACTTC. The entire variable domain, with the rest obtained from reference TRBV2 and TRBJ2-7, is as follows: EPEVTQTPSHQVTQMGQEVILRCVPISNHLYFYWYRQILGQKVEFLVSFYNNEISEKSEIFDDQFSVERPDGSNFTLKIRSTKLEDSAMYFCASDPGTVYEQYFGPGTRLTVT.

V and J are TRBV5-1 and TRBJ2-5; 9 nucleotides match TRBD2. After removal of 0 bases from V and 5 bases from J, the junction contained 2 bases not matched to a gene. This CDR3 has 14 amino acids. The germline CDR1 and CDR2 sequences are SGHRS and YFSETQ. CDR3 sequence: CASSLEAGGETQYF. The CDR3 nucleotides read TGCGCCAGCAGCTTGGAAGCGGGAGGCGAGACCCAGTACTTC.

The chain recombines TRBV5-4 with TRBJ1-1; D possibly corresponds to TRBD1 (6 bases). V was cut by 6 bases and J by 1 base, with 16 bases left in between. The CDR3 has 15 residues. CDR1 is SGHNT and CDR2 is YYREEE in the germline V gene (reference sequence). CDR3 sequence: CASTTGGHGNTEAFF. CDR3 sequence (DNA): TGTGCCAGCACTACGGGGGGGCATGGGAACACTGAAGCTTTCTTT.

V gene TRBV14 combines with J gene TRBJ2-1; D unclear. The V and J ends lost 3 bases and 0 bases respectively, with 6 bases between them. This CDR3 contains 14 residues. Germline V gene sequence: CDR1 SGHDN, CDR2 FVKESK. The CDR3: CASSHLDSYNEQFF. The DNA for the CDR3 is TGTGCCAGCAGCCACTTAGACTCCTACAATGAGCAGTTCTTC.

The V call is TRBV6-5, the J call TRBJ2-3, with TRBD2 as a possible D gene (6 bases). Germline V gene lookup returns CDR1 MNHEY and CDR2 SVGAGI. Deletions cut 0 bases from V and 8 bases from J, with 18 bases between. This CDR3 contains 16 residues. The CDR3 DNA reads as TGTGCCAGCAGTTACTCGACTAGATTAGCCCCGGCTACGCAGTATTTT. This codes for CASSYSTRLAPATQYF.

The V and J genes are TRBV10-3 and TRBJ1-1; tentative D call: TRBD1 (6 bases). Per the germline V gene, CDR1 is ENHRY and CDR2 is SYGVKD. CDR3 length: 14 residues. The V end lost 3 bases, the J end lost 2 bases, and 10 bases lay between the germline ends. CDR3 bases: TGTGCCATCAGTGATCACAGGGCTAACACTGAAGCTTTCTTT. Translation: CAISDHRANTEAFF.

The gene calls are TRBV28 and TRBJ1-5, with 10 bases matching TRBD1. The germline CDR1 and CDR2 sequences are MDHEN and SYDVKM. The CDR3 sequence is 15 residues long. With V trimmed by 6 bases and J by 3 bases, 5 bases remained unmatched. The CDR3 DNA follows: TGTGCCAGCAGCCGGACAGGGGGAAACAATCAGCCCCAGCATTTT. Its translation is CASSRTGGNNQPQHF.

The rearrangement uses TRBV6-5 and TRBJ1-2; perhaps TRBD1 as D (5 bases). The CDR3 covers 14 residues. V was shortened by 0 bases and J by 6 bases, with 11 bases between the two germline ends. Looked up from germline, CDR1 is MNHEY and CDR2 is SVGAGI. The CDR3: CASSYSPGEHGYTF. Written as DNA, the CDR3 is TGTGCCAGCAGTTACTCTCCGGGGGAACATGGCTACACCTTC.

This CDR3 reads CASTLTGGAANEQFF. As DNA, the CDR3 is TGTGCCAGCACACTCACAGGGGGCGCTGCCAATGAGCAGTTCTTC. The V call is TRBV7-2, the J call TRBJ2-1, with TRBD1 matching 9 bases. The CDR3 runs 15 residues. CDR1 and CDR2 from the germline V gene are SGHTA and FQGNSA. Trimming at V came to 7 bases and at J to 6 bases, leaving 10 bases not matched to a gene.

This clone was seen once. The rearrangement joins TRBV9 to TRBJ2-1; 10 bases match TRBD2. The CDR3 is 19 amino acids. Per the germline V gene, CDR1 is SGDLS and CDR2 is YYNGEE. Trimming cost V 3 bases and J 1 base; bases outside gene matches: 13. CDR3 amino acids: CASSASIAGGLTSYNEQFF. The CDR3, as DNA: TGTGCCAGCAGCGCAAGCATAGCGGGAGGCCTGACATCCTACAATGAGCAGTTCTTC.

The V call is TRBV28, the J call TRBJ1-2; 9 bases are shared with TRBD1. V shed 5 bases and J 6 bases; nucleotides not matched to a gene: 10. CDR1 is MDHEN and CDR2 is SYDVKM in the germline V gene. The CDR3 runs to 15 residues. The CDR3 region has the DNA TGTGCCAGCAGTATTCGGGGACAGGGTGTTCATGGCTACACCTTC. Protein: CASSIRGQGVHGYTF.

The chain has TRBV4-3 and TRBJ1-2; tentatively, D is TRBD1 (6 bases). This CDR3 contains 14 residues. V shed 3 bases and J shed 4 bases, with 12 bases lying between them. Germline loops: CDR1 LGHNA, CDR2 YSLEER. CDR3 nucleotide sequence: TGCGCCAGCAGCCAGGGGGCCGGGATCTATGGCTACACCTTC. This encodes CASSQGAGIYGYTF.

This chain uses TRBV1 with TRBJ2-1; TRBD2 is the table's D call, not checked against the DNA. TRBV1 is an annotated pseudogene. The CDR3 is made up of 18 amino acids. The CDR3 coding sequence is TGCACCAGCAGCCAAGGGACCCCTCTGGGAGGGAATAACAATGAGCAGTTCTTC. This gives the protein CTSSQGTPLGGNNNEQFF.

The J gene is TRBJ1-2, the V gene TRBV6-5, with 10 bases fitting TRBD1. The CDR3 sequence is 15 residues long. V gave up 8 bases and J gave up 3 bases; unmatched junction bases: 9. Looked up from germline, CDR1 is MNHEY and CDR2 is SVGAGI. The CDR3 coding sequence is TGTGCCAGCCAGGGACAGGGGAGTATCTACTATGGCTACACCTTC. This gives the protein CASQGQGSIYYGYTF.

The V and J genes are TRBV19 and TRBJ2-1; TRBD2 matches 7 bases. The CDR3 runs to 15 residues. Trimming cost V 1 base and J 1 base; bases outside gene matches: 1. From germline, CDR1 is LNHDA and CDR2 SQIVND (reference sequence). This chain's CDR3 is CASSIGSGSYNEQFF. The CDR3 coding sequence is TGTGCCAGTAGTATAGGTAGCGGGTCCTACAATGAGCAGTTCTTC.

The rearrangement uses TRBV29-1 and TRBJ2-5; 8 bases match TRBD1. The V gene end was trimmed by 5 bases and the J gene end by 6 bases; junction bases not matched to a gene: 5. Per the germline V gene, CDR1 is SQVTM and CDR2 is ANQGSEA. The CDR3 spans 12 residues. The CDR3 reads CSVIQGEKTQYF. CDR3 sequence (DNA): TGCAGCGTTATACAGGGGGAAAAGACCCAGTACTTC.

This clone was observed a single time. V gene TRBV2 combines with J gene TRBJ2-1, with 9 bases matching TRBD2. The germline V gene encodes CDR1 SNHLY and CDR2 FYNNEI. This CDR3 has 15 residues. The J segment lost 6 bases and the V segment lost 7 bases, leaving 10 bases of the junction unmatched. The CDR3 DNA follows: TGTGCCAGCACTGGGCCCCGTAGCGGGAGCAATGAGCAGTTCTTC. This encodes CASTGPRSGSNEQFF.

The chain's CDR3 is CASKYPGHSYEQYF. The DNA for the CDR3 is TGTGCCAGCAAGTATCCAGGGCACTCCTACGAGCAGTACTTC. J is TRBJ2-5 and V is TRBV6-1; D perhaps matches TRBD1 (5 bases). The J call is uncertain, as TRBJ2-7 better fits the DNA end. CDR3 size: 14 residues. Germline CDR1 reads MNHNS; CDR2 reads SASEGT.

The chain has TRBV11-3 and TRBJ2-3; 7 nucleotides match TRBD2. With 0 bases clipped from V and 2 bases from J, the junction kept 8 bases outside the gene matches. This CDR3 has 17 amino acids. The V gene's germline CDR1 is SGHNT and CDR2 YENEEA. This CDR3 is CASSLEGRAIPTDTQYF. The CDR3 region has the DNA TGTGCCAGCAGCTTAGAGGGGAGGGCTATTCCCACAGATACGCAGTATTTT.

The CDR3 region is CSVLVQGEGTKNIQYF. The CDR3 DNA sequence: TGCAGCGTTTTGGTACAGGGGGAAGGAACCAAAAACATTCAGTACTTC. This sequence joins TRBV29-1 and TRBJ2-4, with 8 nucleotides matching TRBD1. V gave up 5 bases and J gave up 2 bases; unmatched junction bases: 11. The germline gives CDR1 SQVTM, CDR2 ANQGSEA. The length of the CDR3 is 16 residues.

The DNA of the CDR3 is TGTGCCAGTAATCTCGGCTCTGGGGCCAACGTCCTGACTTTC. Protein sequence: CASNLGSGANVLTF. The chain has TRBV19 and TRBJ2-6; no clear D. The CDR3 has 14 amino acids. Trimming took off 7 bases at V and 0 bases at J, with 7 bases between the two ends. Germline-derived CDR1 and CDR2 are LNHDA and SQIVND (reference sequence).

As regards this clone: One end of the junction does not line up with germline, which may come from a read error. CDR3 DNA sequence: TGTGCCAGCAGTGAGCGGAGGCGGGGGGCTATGTGGTTT. Translated: CASSERRRGAMWF. The chain carries TRBV6-1 and TRBJ1-1, with D possibly matching TRBD1 (6 bases). The length of the CDR3 is 13 residues. Germline-derived CDR1 and CDR2 are MNHNS and SASEGT.

The chain is built from TRBV27 and TRBJ2-7; 9 bases line up with TRBD1. CDR3 length equals 16 residues. Germline V gene lookup returns CDR1 MNHEY and CDR2 SMNVEV (reference sequence). Trimming removed 6 bases from V and 1 base from J; junction bases left unmatched: 10. The CDR3 region has the DNA TGTGCCAGCAGCCTATCCTACGGGACAGGGTCCTACGAGCAGTACTTC. It is translated as CASSLSYGTGSYEQYF.